The clone carrying this T cell receptor beta chain was counted ten times or more. The antigen is unknown. With 10-nucleotide random UMIs included, cDNA was synthesized by 5'RACE. Using its own MiXCR run on the 5' RACE reads, TCRdb lists one record per CDR3 protein. The sample carries roughly 60,000 distinct CDR3 sequences, about 2.5% recorded once. This record comes from a study of neurological immune-mediated disorders. Study as a whole: Relapsing-remitting disease was seen in about nine tenths of the roughly 34 multiple sclerosis patients, and secondary progressive disease was seen in 3.

Unmatched junction bases numbered 10, after V lost 1 base and J lost 4 bases. The CDR3 is 16 residues long. The germline CDR1 and CDR2 sequences are SGHDT and YYEEEE. Notes on the study in general: The absence of any CDR3 amino acid sequence shared by expanded clones across subjects suggests that repertoires were private in all groups.

The chain couples TRBV5-6 to TRBJ1-1, with 7 bases identical to TRBD1. The sequence came from a man between 45 and 60 years old with multiple sclerosis. The sequenced material came from PBMCs. The CDR3 protein is CASSLTPGGGRTEAFF. The CDR3 DNA reads as TGTGCCAGCAGCTTGACCCCAGGGGGAGGACGCACTGAAGCTTTCTTT.